This section outlines one T cell receptor beta chain sequence together with its context. It lacks a known antigen. No base qualities exist here, and no much larger clone lies one base off it. Genomic DNA served as template for TCR beta VDJ combination and CDR3 sequence profiling. TCR repertoire sequencing was run on an Illumina HiSeq 2000. In the paper's pipeline: Repertoires were assessed using TRBV/TRBJ rearrangement plots, CDR3 size and DJ length profiles, and Simpson's diversity index. The most abundant DNA sequence in the deep sequencing data was defined as the immunodominant clone. CDR3 amino acid sequences were screened for sharing across subjects and were compared with published repertoires and the VDJdb database. TCRdb reprocessed the public reads (quality trimming at Q25 with fastp, clone calling with MiXCR) and kept in-frame beta chains. Rows are combined by CDR3 protein, so each entry shows the most common genes and DNA. TCRdb's processing, not the authors' own work, is the source of the V and J calls. A total of about 150,000 distinct CDR3 sequences appear in this sample, less than 50% of them only once. The top ten constitute 2.5% to 4% of the sample.

Flow cytometry had shown CD8+CD57+ cell expansion in the patients selected for sequencing. Severe acquired aplastic anemia was diagnosed in all patients according to International Study of Aplastic Anemia and Agranulocytosis and Camitta criteria. Patients had received no therapy at the time of blood sampling. In the study, sorted CD4+ and CD8+ blood T cells from patients with severe aplastic anemia and from healthy subjects underwent deep sequencing of TCR repertoires. Patients were enrolled under clinicaltrials.gov protocols 00001620, 01623167, 00001397, 00071045, 00081523 and 00961064 in the USA. Ficoll-Paque density gradient centrifugation was used to isolate peripheral blood mononuclear cells. CD4+ and CD8+ T cells were sorted by FACS or magnetic beads before DNA extraction. The germline V gene sets CDR1 to MGHDK and CDR2 to SYGVNS. Unmatched junction bases come to 11, with V trimmed by 1 base and J by 12 bases. Inclusive of the bounding cysteine and phenylalanine, the CDR3 is 14 residues long. Solely the CDR3 DNA is kept, with 42 bases framed from the first base.

The data were taken from a study of CD8+CD57+ T cells in acquired aplastic anemia (dated 2018 in TCRdb). Context from the whole study: A mean of approximately 3 ug of DNA, ranging from roughly 0.2 to 27.4 ug, was extracted from sorted CD4+ and CD8+ cells. A CD8+CD57+ expansion meant a frequency higher than the mean frequency seen in healthy subjects. Broad study findings and their caveats: Although 25 to 30 CD8+ CDR3 sequences were shared by patients and controls, these sequences appeared highly expressed in patients and within the immunodominant clones of patients. CD8+ Simpson's diversity did not differ significantly between patients and healthy controls (P=0.060).

The source of this sequence is a human donor with aplastic anemia. The sample was sorted CD4+, CD8+, or CD8+CD57+ T cells (not recorded which) from PBMCs. The chain was built from TRBV25-1 and TRBJ1-2, with 7 junctional bases fitting TRBD1. In nucleotide form, the sequence is TGTGCCAGCAGTGAATCCTGGACAGGAGGGACTCACACCTTC. It codes for CASSESWTGGTHTF.